This passage covers 5 T cell receptor beta chains from one sample sequenced in a study of beta chain features in type 1 diabetes. The authors reverse transcribed all of the isolated RNA, so sequencing captured expressed TCRB transcripts. This table comes from immunoSEQ multiplex PCR, and its TCRdb copy is limited to in-frame clones, with some not included. The sample includes around 300,000 clones, more than 9.5% seen only once; the top ten take just over 0.015%. The specimen was naive CD4+ T cells from blood. Receptor source: a woman aged 30 to 39 in good health.

The chain employs TRBV7-2 and TRBJ2-5, with D perhaps TRBD1 (5 bases). Germline-derived CDR1 and CDR2 are SGHTA and FQGNSA. V was cut by 4 bases and J by 1 base, with 13 bases left in between. The length of the CDR3 is 15 residues. CDR3 nucleotides: TGTGCCAGCAGCTCCCCCCTAGACAGCCAAGAGACCCAGTACTTC. Protein sequence: CASSSPLDSQETQYF.

This clone was counted between two and nine times. CDR3: CASSLVVGQYTEAFF. As DNA, the CDR3 is TGTGCCAGCAGCTTAGTGGTAGGACAGTACACTGAAGCTTTCTTT. The chain joins TRBV7-8 to TRBJ1-1, with D perhaps matching TRBD1 (6 bases). CDR1 is SGHVS and CDR2 is FQNEAQ in the germline V gene. V was cut by 1 base and J by 3 bases, with 12 bases left in between. The CDR3 sequence is 15 residues long.

The sample holds a few counts of this clone. The CDR3 region has the DNA TGTGCCAGCAGCATATCCCCCAGGGGCGGTATCGACGAGCAGTACTTC. Translating gives CASSISPRGGIDEQYF. The chain links TRBV11-2 to TRBJ2-7; D is perhaps TRBD1 (6 bases). CDR3 length: 16 residues. Trimming removed 5 bases at V and 5 bases at J, with 22 bases between. The germline V gene has CDR1 SGHAT and CDR2 FQNNGV.

This clone was observed a handful of times. The J gene is TRBJ2-3, the V gene TRBV7-2; the D is unclear. Germline V gene sequence: CDR1 SGHTA, CDR2 FQGNSA. V was trimmed by 5 bases and J by 4 bases, leaving 13 bases between them. CDR3 length: 14 residues. This chain's CDR3 is CASSPFRGSDTQYF. The CDR3 DNA sequence: TGTGCCAGCAGCCCTTTTAGAGGTTCAGATACGCAGTATTTT.

The chain combines TRBV18 with TRBJ2-7, with 7 positions matching TRBD1. The length of the CDR3 is 14 residues. Germline assignment: CDR1 KGHSH and CDR2 LQKENI. V shed 3 bases, J shed 3 bases, and the junction held 5 bases outside the gene matches. CDR3 residues: CASSPIRDSYEQYF. DNA of the CDR3: TGTGCCAGCTCACCGATCCGGGACAGCTACGAGCAGTACTTC.